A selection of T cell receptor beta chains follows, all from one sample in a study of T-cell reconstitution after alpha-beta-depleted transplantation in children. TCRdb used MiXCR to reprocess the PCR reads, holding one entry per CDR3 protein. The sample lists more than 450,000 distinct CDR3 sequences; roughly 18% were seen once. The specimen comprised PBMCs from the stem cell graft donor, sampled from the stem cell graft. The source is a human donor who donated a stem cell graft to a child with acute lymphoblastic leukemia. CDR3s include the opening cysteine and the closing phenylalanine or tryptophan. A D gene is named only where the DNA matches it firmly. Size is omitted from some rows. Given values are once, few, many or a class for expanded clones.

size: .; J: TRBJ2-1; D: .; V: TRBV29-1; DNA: TGCAGCGTTGAAGATACGACTAGGTACGGTGAGCAGTTCTTC; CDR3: CSVEDTTRYGEQFF
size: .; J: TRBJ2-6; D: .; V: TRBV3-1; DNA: TGTGCCAGCAGCCAAACGGACAGCCGCTCTGGGGCCAACATCCTGACTTTC; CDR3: CASSQTDSRSGANILTF
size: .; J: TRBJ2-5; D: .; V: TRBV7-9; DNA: TGTGCCAGCATCCCGCTTGGAAAGGAGACCCAGTACTTC; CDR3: CASIPLGKETQYF
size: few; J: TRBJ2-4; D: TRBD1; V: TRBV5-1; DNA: TGCGCCAGCAGCCCCCGGGACAGGTCCACGTCTTGGGAAAACATTCAGTACTTC; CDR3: CASSPRDRSTSWENIQYF
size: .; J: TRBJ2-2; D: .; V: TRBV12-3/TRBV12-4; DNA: TGTGCCAGCAAGACAGGAGACACCGGGGAGCTGTTTTTT; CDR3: CASKTGDTGELFF
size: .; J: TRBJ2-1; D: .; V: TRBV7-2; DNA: TGTGCCAGCAGCTTCCAACCCCTGAGGGCCTCCTACAATGAGCAGTTCTTC; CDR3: CASSFQPLRASYNEQFF
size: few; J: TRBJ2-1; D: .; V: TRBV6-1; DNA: TGTGCCAGCAGCCGGGACCTCCAATACAATGAGCAGTTCTTC; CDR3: CASSRDLQYNEQFF
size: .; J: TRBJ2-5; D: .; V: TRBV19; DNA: TGTGCCAGTACGTCAATGGAAGAGACCCAGTACTTC; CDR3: CASTSMEETQYF
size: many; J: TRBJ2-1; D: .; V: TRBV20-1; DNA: TGCAGTGCTAGAGTTCAGGGCTACAATGAGCAGTTCTTC; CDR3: CSARVQGYNEQFF
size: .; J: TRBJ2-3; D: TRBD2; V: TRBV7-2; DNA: TGTGCCAGCAGCCCGGGGCTAGCGGGAGGGAGTCAGTATTTT; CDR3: CASSPGLAGGSQYF
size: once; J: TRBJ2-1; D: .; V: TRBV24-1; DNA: TGTGCCTCCGCAGGGAGGTGGAATGAGCAGTTCTTC; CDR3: CASAGRWNEQFF
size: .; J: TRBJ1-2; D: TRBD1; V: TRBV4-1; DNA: TGCGCCAGCAGCCTTGGCGGGGACAGGGCCTATGGCTACACCTTC; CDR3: CASSLGGDRAYGYTF
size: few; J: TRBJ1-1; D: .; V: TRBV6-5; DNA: TGTGCCAGCAGTTATTTTGCAAGGCCGAACACTGAAGCTTTCTTT; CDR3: CASSYFARPNTEAFF
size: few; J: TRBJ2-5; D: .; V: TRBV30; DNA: TGTGCCTGGAGTGCCTCGGGTAGAGAGACCCAGTACTTC; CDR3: CAWSASGRETQYF
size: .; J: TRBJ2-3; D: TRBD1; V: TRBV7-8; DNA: TGTGCCAGCAGCTCCCGGGACAGGGCGCGATATACGCAGTATTTT; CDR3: CASSSRDRARYTQYF
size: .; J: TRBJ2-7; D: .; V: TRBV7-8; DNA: TGTGCCAGCAGCCTAGGGGGACTTGCCTCCTACGAGCAGTACTTC; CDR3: CASSLGGLASYEQYF
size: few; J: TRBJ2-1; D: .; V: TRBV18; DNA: TGTGCCAGCTCACCCTCCAGGGAGAATGAGCAGTTCTTC; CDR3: CASSPSRENEQFF
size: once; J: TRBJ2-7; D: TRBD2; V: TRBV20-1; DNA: TGCAGTGTCCTTGCTAGCGGGAGTCTCTCCTACGAGCAGTACTTC; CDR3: CSVLASGSLSYEQYF
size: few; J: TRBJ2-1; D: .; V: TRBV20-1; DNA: TGCAGTGCTACGCCTGAGTCCCGCTCCTACAATGAGCAGTTCTTC; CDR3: CSATPESRSYNEQFF
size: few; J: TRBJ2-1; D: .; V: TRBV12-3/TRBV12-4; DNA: TGTGCCAGCACCCCTGGGGGGAGTTTGCCGCAGTTCTTC; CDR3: CASTPGGSLPQFF
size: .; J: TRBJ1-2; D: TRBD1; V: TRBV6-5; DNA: TGTGCCAGCAGTTACTACGAGACAGGGGGCGCGGGCTACACCTTC; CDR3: CASSYYETGGAGYTF
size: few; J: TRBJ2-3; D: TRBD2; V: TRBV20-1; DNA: TGCAGTGCTAGTTGGCGGGAGGGAACAGATACGCAGTATTTT; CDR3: CSASWREGTDTQYF
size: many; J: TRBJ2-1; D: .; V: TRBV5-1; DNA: TGCGCCAGCAGCTTGGCGCTGTACAATGAGCAGTTCTTC; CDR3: CASSLALYNEQFF
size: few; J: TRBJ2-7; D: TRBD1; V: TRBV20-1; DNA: TGCAGTGCTAGCCGCTCAGGGGGCGGGAAACAGAACGAGCAGTACTTC; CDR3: CSASRSGGGKQNEQYF
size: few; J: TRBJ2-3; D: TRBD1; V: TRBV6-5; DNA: TGTGCCAGCAGTTACTCGAACAGGGGGATATCGAGCACAGATACGCAGTATTTT; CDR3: CASSYSNRGISSTDTQYF
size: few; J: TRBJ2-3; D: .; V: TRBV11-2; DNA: TGTGCCAGCAGCCCAGGGAGCCTAGCGCCGACCTCTAGCACAGATACGCAGTATTTT; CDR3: CASSPGSLAPTSSTDTQYF
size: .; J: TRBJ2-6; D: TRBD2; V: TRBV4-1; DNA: TGCGCCAGCAGCCGACAAACTCCGGGAGGAGGGAGCTCTGGGGCCAACGTCCTGACTTTC; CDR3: CASSRQTPGGGSSGANVLTF
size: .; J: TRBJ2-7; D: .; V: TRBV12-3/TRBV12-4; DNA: TGTGCCAGCAGTTTATATCCCCCGGGCGAGCAAGCCTACGAGCAGTACTTC; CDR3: CASSLYPPGEQAYEQYF
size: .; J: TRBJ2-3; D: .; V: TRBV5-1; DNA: TGCGCCAGCAGCTTCACGGGAGCTTACACAGATACGCAGTATTTT; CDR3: CASSFTGAYTDTQYF
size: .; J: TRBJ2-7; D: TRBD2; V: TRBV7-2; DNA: TGTGCCAGCAGCTTAGGGCTAGCGGGAGTTAGTCTCGAGCAGTACTTC; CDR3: CASSLGLAGVSLEQYF
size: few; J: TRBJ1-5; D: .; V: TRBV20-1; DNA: TGCAGTGCACCCCGGGGAAGTCACGGGGGTAATCAGCCCCAGCATTTT; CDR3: CSAPRGSHGGNQPQHF
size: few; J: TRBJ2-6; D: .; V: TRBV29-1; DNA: TGCAGCGTTGGGGAAACTGGGGCCAACGTCCTGACTTTC; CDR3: CSVGETGANVLTF
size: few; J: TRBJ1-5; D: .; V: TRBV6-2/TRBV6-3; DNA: TGTGCCAGCAGTGCAAATGGGTGGAGAAGGACCAATCAGCCCCAGCATTTT; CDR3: CASSANGWRRTNQPQHF
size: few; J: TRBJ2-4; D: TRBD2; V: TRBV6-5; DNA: TGTGCCAGCAGTTACGTCGGACTAGCGGGTACCAAAAACATTCAGTACTTC; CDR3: CASSYVGLAGTKNIQYF
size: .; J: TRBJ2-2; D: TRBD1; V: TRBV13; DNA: TGTGCCAGCAGCCCTGGGACAGGAAAAACCGGGGAGCTGTTTTTT; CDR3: CASSPGTGKTGELFF
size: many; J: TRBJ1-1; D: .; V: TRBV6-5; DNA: TGTGCCAGCAGTTACAGGAGAGCCACTGAAGCTTTCTTT; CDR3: CASSYRRATEAFF
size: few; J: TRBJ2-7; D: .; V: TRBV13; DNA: TGTGCCAGCACTTCAAGACGAGCGGCCGCCTACGAGCAGTACTTC; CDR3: CASTSRRAAAYEQYF
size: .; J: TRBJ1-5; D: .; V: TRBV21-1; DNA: TGTGCCAGCAGCAAAGATCGCCGGGGGGATTACGCCGGGACAGGGAAAGGTGGCAATCAGCCCCAGCATTTT; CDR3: CASSKDRRGDYAGTGKGGNQPQHF
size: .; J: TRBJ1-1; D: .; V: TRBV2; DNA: TGTGCCAGCAGTGATCATGGGGGCATGAACACTGAAGCTTTCTTT; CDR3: CASSDHGGMNTEAFF
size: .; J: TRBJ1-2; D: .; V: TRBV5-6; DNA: TGTGCCAGCAGCCGTCCGGGCCAAGGGAACTATGGCTACACCTTC; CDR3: CASSRPGQGNYGYTF
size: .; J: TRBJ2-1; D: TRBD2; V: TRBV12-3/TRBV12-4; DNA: TGTGCCAGCAGTTCCCCGGTGACTAGCCCAACATATGAGCAGTTCTTC; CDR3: CASSSPVTSPTYEQFF
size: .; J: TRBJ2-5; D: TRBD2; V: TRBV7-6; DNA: TGTGCCATTTCGACTAGCGGGAGATCAGGGGAGACCCAGTACTTC; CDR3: CAISTSGRSGETQYF
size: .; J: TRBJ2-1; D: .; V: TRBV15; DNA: TGTGCCACCAGCAGAGGGGTTGTGGGTCTCCCGAGCTTACAGTTCTTC; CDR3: CATSRGVVGLPSLQFF
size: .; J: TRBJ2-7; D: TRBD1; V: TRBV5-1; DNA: TGCGCCAGCAGTTGGGACAGCCTATACGAGCAGTACTTC; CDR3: CASSWDSLYEQYF
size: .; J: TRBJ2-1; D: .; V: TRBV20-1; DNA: TGCAGTGCTAGAGGCCTAGGGCCCTACAATGAGCAGTTCTTC; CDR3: CSARGLGPYNEQFF
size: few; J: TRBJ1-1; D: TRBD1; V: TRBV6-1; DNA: TGTGCCAGCAGTACCACCGGGACAGGGAACACTGAAGCTTTCTTT; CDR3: CASSTTGTGNTEAFF
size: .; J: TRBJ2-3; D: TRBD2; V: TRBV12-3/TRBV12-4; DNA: TGTGCCAGCAGTTTATTGGGACTACTTCCCACAGATACGCAGTATTTT; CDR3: CASSLLGLLPTDTQYF
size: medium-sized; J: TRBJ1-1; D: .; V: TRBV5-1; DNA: TGCGCCAGCAGCTGGGCGGAGGGGACCCGGCTGGACACTGAAGCTTTCTTT; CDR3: CASSWAEGTRLDTEAFF
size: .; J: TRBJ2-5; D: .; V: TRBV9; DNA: TGTGCCAGCAGCGCCGATTCAGGGGTGCAGACCCAGTACTTC; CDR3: CASSADSGVQTQYF
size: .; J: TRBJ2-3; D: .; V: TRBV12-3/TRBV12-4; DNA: TGTGCCAGCAGTTCGACTGGGGCTCGCACAGATACGCAGTATTTT; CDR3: CASSSTGARTDTQYF